This T cell receptor beta chain is drawn from a study of OX40 agonist ivuxolimab in advanced cancers. About the study: Treatment of patients was with ivuxolimab, an agonistic anti-OX40 (CD134) antibody. Regarding the study as a whole: On average, a greater number of expanded clones characterised CD8+ T cells relative to CD4+. There was clonal expansion of CD4+ and CD8+ blood T cells by week 6 at 0.1 to 3.0 mg/kg.

The V and J ends lost 6 bases and 4 bases, in that order; junction bases with no gene match: 4. This CDR3 spans 14 amino acids. Germline loops: CDR1 SGHAT, CDR2 FQDESV (reference sequence). Profiling relied on immunoSEQ multiplex PCR, and the TCRdb table lists in-frame clones only, not all of them. The table records tens of thousands of clones, 90% of them present only once. Comment on this clone: Antigen specificity is unknown.

The sample consisted of CD4+ or CD8+ T cells sorted from blood, taken in a trial of the OX40 agonist ivuxolimab. V and J are TRBV11-1 and TRBJ2-3; TRBD1 agrees at 10 bases. The TCR was taken from an adult with an advanced solid tumor such as melanoma, head and neck, liver or kidney cancer. CDR3 amino acids: CASSGQGEADTQYF. Here the CDR3 DNA reads TGTGCCAGCAGTGGACAGGGGGAGGCAGATACGCAGTATTTT. Full variable domain (outside the CDR3, taken from reference TRBV11-1 and TRBJ2-3): EAEVAQSPRYKITEKSQAVAFWCDPISGHATLYWYRQILGQGPELLVQFQDESVVDDSQLPKDRFSAERLKGVDSTLKIQPAELGDSAMYLCASSGQGEADTQYFGPGTRLTVL.